Listed below are T cell receptor beta chains from one sample, sequenced in a study of blood T cell repertoires in COVID-19. Profiling relied on immunoSEQ multiplex PCR, and the TCRdb table lists in-frame clones only, not all of them. The sample holds a few hundred thousand clones, about 89% seen once. Sequenced material: peripheral blood. The receptors originated from a man in his forties who had recovered from COVID-19. CDR3s leave out the opening cysteine and the closing phenylalanine or tryptophan. Fields, in order: V gene, J gene, CDR3 protein.

>TRBV27|TRBJ1-5
ASSFRGRDQPQH
>TRBV29-1|TRBJ1-3
SATGMTGNTIY
>TRBV27|TRBJ1-3
ASSSRTGVSGGNTIY
>TRBV12-5|TRBJ2-5
ASGLVVSGVSLGTQY
>TRBV7-9|TRBJ1-6
ASSWGTGDSPLH
>TRBV3-1/TRBV3-2|TRBJ2-3
ASSQSVAGWNTQY
>TRBV9|TRBJ2-2
ASSVGLAGGTGELF
>TRBV6-2/TRBV6-3|TRBJ2-7
ASSYPPRLPIASYEQY
>TRBV7-2|TRBJ2-2
ASSLKSVTGELF
>TRBV6-6|TRBJ2-2
ASSYWAGGTGELF
>TRBV5-8|TRBJ1-2
ASSFRDRDPPGYT